This paragraph reports one T cell receptor (beta chain). This CDR3 has 15 residues. V lost 4 bases to trimming and J lost 1 base, with 11 bases between them. The germline V gene has CDR1 MDHEN and CDR2 SYDVKM. This entry is derived from a study of blood T cell repertoires in COVID-19. Study at large: The study drew acute and convalescent COVID-19 samples from the United States, Italy and Spain.

Profiling relied on immunoSEQ multiplex PCR, and the TCRdb table lists in-frame clones only, not all of them. The sample holds around 130,000 clones, 80% to 90% seen once. The sample comprised peripheral blood. V usage is TRBV28 and J usage is TRBJ1-3, with D maybe TRBD1 (5 bases). This clonotype originated in a man between 65 and 79 years old with active or convalescent COVID-19. This chain's CDR3 is CASSSGGNSGNTIYF. DNA of the CDR3: TGTGCCAGCAGTTCCGGGGGGAATTCTGGAAACACCATATATTTT.